These 32 T cell receptor beta chains were sequenced from one sample in a study of CD8+ T cells in alopecia areata. RNA was isolated and reverse transcribed to cDNA, the sequencing template. Here immunoSEQ multiplex PCR was the method, and the copy in TCRdb shows in-frame clones only, minus some. Of about 250,000 clones in the sample, around 64% were seen once. Stated treatment: oral pan-JAK inhibitor, 5-10 mg twice daily. This specimen was CD4+ T cells sorted from blood, taken at week 52, from a patient treated with tofacitinib. Receptors originate from a human donor with alopecia areata.

The chain is built from TRBV30 and TRBJ1-1, with D maybe TRBD1 (5 bases). This CDR3 comprises 12 residues. The germline V gene has CDR1 GTSNPN and CDR2 SVGIG (reference sequence). The CDR3, as DNA: TGTGCGACCGCGCAGGGTGTAACTGAAGCTTTCTTT. It specifies CATAQGVTEAFF.

This chain uses TRBV4-3 with TRBJ2-7, with D unclear. V was cut by 0 bases and J by 3 bases, with 9 bases left in between. This CDR3 is built from 14 residues. Germline values: CDR1 LGHNA, CDR2 YSLEER. The CDR3 DNA sequence: TGCGCCAGCAGCCAAGAGGTCGGAGACTACGAGCAGTACTTC. Protein: CASSQEVGDYEQYF.

This clone was found once. The J gene is TRBJ2-7, the V gene TRBV5-6, with unresolved D. V lost 1 base to trimming and J lost 5 bases, with 4 bases between them. Per germline, CDR1 SGHDT and CDR2 YYEEEE. The CDR3 has 11 amino acids. CDR3 loop: CASSLKDEQYF. The CDR3 DNA sequence: TGTGCCAGCAGCTTGAAGGACGAGCAGTACTTC. Drawing the rest from reference TRBV5-6 and TRBJ2-7, the complete variable domain is DAGVTQSPTHLIKTRGQQVTLRCSPKSGHDTVSWYQQALGQGPQFIFQYYEEEERQRGNFPDRFSGHQFPNYSSELNVNALLLGDSALYLCASSLKDEQYFGPGTRLTVT.

This sequence joins TRBV5-4 and TRBJ2-5; TRBD1 or TRBD2 may be the D gene (5 bases each). This CDR3 region has 15 residues. Between the trimmed V and J ends, which lost 1 base and 5 bases, there was a span of 15 bases. CDR1 and CDR2 (germline): SGHNT, YYREEE (reference sequence). For the CDR3, the DNA is TGTGCCAGCAGCTTGAGGGACGGGCCTTCGGAGACCCAGTACTTC. Translation: CASSLRDGPSETQYF.

The chain links TRBV6-5 to TRBJ1-4, with D perhaps matching TRBD1 (6 bases). The CDR3 contains 15 residues. The germline V and J ends were trimmed by 3 bases and 2 bases, with 10 bases remaining between them. Germline lookup yields CDR1 MNHEY and CDR2 SVGAGI. The CDR3 sequence: CASSYGRGTNEKLFF. CDR3 nucleotide sequence: TGTGCCAGCAGTTATGGAAGGGGGACTAATGAAAAACTGTTTTTT.

The gene calls are TRBV29-1 and TRBJ2-5, with 8 bases aligning to TRBD1. Per the germline V gene, CDR1 is SQVTM and CDR2 is ANQGSEA. V dropped 5 bases and J dropped 4; count of bases not matched to a gene: 3. This CDR3 has 12 amino acids. In nucleotides, the CDR3 is TGCAGCGTTAGGACAGGGCGAGAGACCCAGTACTTC. It specifies CSVRTGRETQYF.

J is TRBJ2-7 and V is TRBV18, with D possibly matching TRBD1 (5 bases). Trimming took off 5 bases at V and 0 bases at J, with 11 bases between the two ends. Germline CDR1 and CDR2: KGHSH and LQKENI. The CDR3 extends over 14 amino acids. The CDR3 bases are TGTGCCAGCTCAGCCTTGGACACCTCCTACGAGCAGTACTTC. Translation gives CASSALDTSYEQYF.

The chain joins TRBV2 to TRBJ2-3; D not certain. Trimming cost V 1 base and J 6 bases, with 5 bases left between them. CDR3 length: 12 residues. CDR1 is SNHLY and CDR2 is FYNNEI in the germline V gene. CDR3 region: CASSEGRDTQYF. The CDR3 bases are TGTGCCAGCAGTGAAGGCAGGGATACGCAGTATTTT.

This clone was detected once. The J gene is TRBJ2-3, the V gene TRBV29-1; TRBD2 agrees at 10 bases. CDR1 and CDR2 (germline): SQVTM, ANQGSEA. The CDR3 extends over 16 amino acids. V lost 5 bases, J lost 6 bases, and 14 bases stayed unmatched. The CDR3 DNA reads TGCAGCGTTTCCCGGACTAGCGGAGAGCCGAGGGATACGCAGTATTTT. It translates to CSVSRTSGEPRDTQYF.

The chain combines TRBV7-2 with TRBJ2-5; 7 bases are shared with TRBD2. J was trimmed by 4 bases and V by 7 bases; bases with no gene match: 12. Germline values: CDR1 SGHTA, CDR2 FQGNSA. The CDR3 contains 15 residues. CDR3 DNA sequence: TGTGCCAGCACCTTGGCGCTAGCGGTGGTAGAGACCCAGTACTTC. Amino acids: CASTLALAVVETQYF.

V usage is TRBV30 and J usage is TRBJ1-5, with D possibly TRBD1 on 5 matching bases. Germline-derived CDR1 and CDR2 are GTSNPN and SVGIG (reference sequence). V shed 5 bases and J shed 0 bases, with 14 bases lying between them. The CDR3 is 15 residues long. CDR3 sequence: CAWGKGLDSNQPQHF. Written as DNA, the CDR3 is TGTGCCTGGGGGAAGGGACTGGATAGCAATCAGCCCCAGCATTTT.

The V call is TRBV15, the J call TRBJ2-7; D possibly corresponds to TRBD1 (6 bases). Per germline, CDR1 LNHNV and CDR2 YYDKDF (reference sequence). The CDR3 length is 15 residues. V lost 4 bases and J 2 bases, leaving 15 bases between the germline ends. The CDR3 sequence is CATSTRQESTYEQYF. The DNA of the CDR3 is TGTGCCACCAGCACGAGACAGGAGTCGACCTACGAGCAGTACTTC.

As to this clone: Its ends do not fully match the called genes, so a read error is possible. This rearrangement joins TRBV29-1 to TRBJ2-5; 9 nucleotides align to TRBD1. This CDR3 contains 11 residues. Germline loops: CDR1 SQVTM, CDR2 ANQGSEA. The CDR3 reads CRVGQGETQYF. DNA of the CDR3: TGCAGGGTTGGACAGGGGGAGACCCAGTACTTC.

This clone has a handful of counts. The V gene is TRBV5-1, the J gene TRBJ1-4; 10 bases match TRBD1. V trimming: 3 bases; J trimming: 7 bases; junction bases outside the gene matches: 3. CDR3 size: 14 residues. Germline-derived CDR1 and CDR2 are SGHRS and YFSETQ. CDR3 in DNA: TGCGCCAGCAGCTCTGACAGGGGGCTTGAAAAACTGTTTTTT. Encoded protein: CASSSDRGLEKLFF.

This clone came up a few times. The chain couples TRBV11-2 to TRBJ2-1; the D call may be TRBD1 or TRBD2 (5 bases each). V was trimmed by 1 base and J by 1 base, leaving 14 bases between them. Germline V CDR1 and CDR2: SGHAT, FQNNGV. There are 17 residues in the CDR3. The CDR3 nucleotides are TGTGCCAGCAGCTTAGGAGAGGGGCCCCCTTCCTACAATGAGCAGTTCTTC. Translating it yields CASSLGEGPPSYNEQFF.

The CDR3 region has the DNA TGTGCCAGCAGCCCGGACAGGGGGGCCAACGTCCTGACTTTC. The encoded protein is CASSPDRGANVLTF. The gene calls are TRBV7-9 and TRBJ2-6, with 7 bases matching TRBD1. After removal of 5 bases from V and 4 bases from J, the junction contained 2 bases not matched to a gene. The CDR3 sequence is 14 residues long. The germline gives CDR1 SEHNR, CDR2 FQNEAQ (reference sequence).

This clone has at least ten counts. CDR3 loop: CASRPTSAGELFF. CDR3 nucleotides: TGTGCCAGCAGGCCCACTAGCGCCGGGGAGCTGTTTTTT. This chain links TRBV4-2 with TRBJ2-2, with TRBD2 matching 7 bases. J lost 6 bases, V lost 6 bases, and 4 bases had no gene match. Germline V CDR1 and CDR2: LGHNA, YNFKEQ. This CDR3 is built from 13 residues.

This chain uses TRBV4-2 with TRBJ2-2; 8 bases map to TRBD2. J was trimmed by 0 bases and V by 0 bases; bases with no gene match: 9. Germline V lookup: CDR1 LGHNA, CDR2 YNFKEQ. CDR3 size: 19 residues. The CDR3 DNA reads TGTGCCAGCAGCCAAGATCATTTCGGGGGGGCCGCGAACACCGGGGAGCTGTTTTTT. Protein product: CASSQDHFGGAANTGELFF.

Only a few counts were recorded for this clone. The chain has TRBV7-2 and TRBJ1-6, with D possibly being TRBD1 (6 bases). This CDR3 is 18 amino acids long. Trimming pared 5 bases from V and 5 bases from J, leaving 22 bases between. Germline V lookup: CDR1 SGHTA, CDR2 FQGNSA. The CDR3 here is CASSPVGTRHINNSPLHF. The CDR3 nucleotides are TGTGCCAGCAGCCCCGTCGGGACACGCCACATAAATAATTCACCCCTCCACTTT.

The table lists this clone with many counts. The chain has TRBV7-7 and TRBJ1-4; the match to TRBD1 covers 9 bases. CDR1 is SSHAT, CDR2 FNYEAQ, per germline (reference sequence). Trimming took 11 bases from V and 7 from J; bases not matched to a gene: 8. The CDR3 spans 13 residues. This chain's CDR3 is CAVWDRVVEKLFF. CDR3 nucleotides: TGTGCCGTTTGGGACAGGGTAGTTGAAAAACTGTTTTTT.

The chain has TRBV5-1 and TRBJ1-2; D remains ambiguous. The CDR3 runs to 14 residues. In germline, CDR1 is SGHRS, CDR2 YFSETQ. Between the trimmed V and J ends, which lost 0 bases and 7 bases, there was a span of 13 bases. CDR3 amino acids: CASSLDSLGGGYTF. CDR3 coding DNA: TGCGCCAGCAGCTTGGACAGTTTAGGTGGTGGCTACACCTTC.

Ten or more counts support this clone. The chain links TRBV5-1 to TRBJ2-7, with D tentatively TRBD1 or TRBD2 (5 bases each). From germline, CDR1 is SGHRS and CDR2 YFSETQ. This CDR3 is built from 14 residues. With 3 bases removed from V and 0 bases from J, the gap between germline ends came to 10 bases. In nucleotides, the CDR3 is TGCGCCAGCAGCTGGGGACGTCTCTCCTACGAGCAGTACTTC. Amino acids: CASSWGRLSYEQYF.

This clone has only a few counts. The chain couples TRBV5-1 to TRBJ2-3, with D perhaps matching TRBD1 or TRBD2 (5 bases each). The CDR3 length is 15 residues. V was cut by 3 bases and J by 2 bases, with 13 bases left in between. Germline V CDR1 and CDR2: SGHRS, YFSETQ. CDR3 DNA sequence: TGCGCCAGCAGCTCCGGGACCATCTTCACAGATACGCAGTATTTT. It yields the protein CASSSGTIFTDTQYF.

The sample holds a few counts of this clone. The chain links TRBV11-2 to TRBJ2-1, with TRBD2 matching 12 bases. The germline CDR1 and CDR2 sequences are SGHAT and FQNNGV. Unmatched junction bases numbered 5, after V lost 5 bases and J lost 6 bases. This CDR3 is 15 amino acids long. DNA for the CDR3: TGTGCCAGCAGCCCACGACTAGCGGGGGCCAATGAGCAGTTCTTC. Its protein is CASSPRLAGANEQFF.

This clone was seen a single time. The genes are TRBV25-1 and TRBJ2-5, with 8 bases fitting TRBD1. Germline lookup yields CDR1 MGHDK and CDR2 SYGVNS. Losses at the gene ends were 4 bases for V and 5 bases for J; bases not matched to a gene: 9. The CDR3 has 15 residues. The CDR3 loop is CASSGSTGVSETQYF. The DNA of the CDR3 is TGTGCCAGCAGTGGATCGACAGGGGTTAGCGAGACCCAGTACTTC.

This sequence joins TRBV30 and TRBJ1-4; 8 bases map to TRBD1. V was pared by 3 bases and J by 3 bases, with 3 bases of the junction left unmatched. This CDR3 spans 14 amino acids. Germline V gene lookup returns CDR1 GTSNPN and CDR2 SVGIG (reference sequence). CDR3 nucleotides: TGTGCCTGGAGCAGACAGGGGTCTAATGAAAAACTGTTTTTT. It is translated as CAWSRQGSNEKLFF.

The chain uses TRBV2 and TRBJ2-5; D not resolved. Germline V lookup: CDR1 SNHLY, CDR2 FYNNEI. V was shortened by 10 bases and J by 0 bases, with 9 bases between the two germline ends. This CDR3 region has 12 residues. The DNA for the CDR3 is TGTGCCATAGAAGGGTACCAAGAGACCCAGTACTTC. Protein sequence: CAIEGYQETQYF.

This chain links TRBV5-1 with TRBJ1-5; D unclear. V was shortened by 4 bases and J by 5 bases, with 16 bases between the two germline ends. Germline CDR1 reads SGHRS; CDR2 reads YFSETQ. The CDR3 is made up of 15 amino acids. CDR3 in amino acids: CASSRSGDRDQPQHF. The CDR3 region has the DNA TGCGCCAGCAGCCGTTCGGGAGATAGGGATCAGCCCCAGCATTTT. The full variable domain, with the rest looked up from reference TRBV5-1 and TRBJ1-5, is KAGVTQTPRYLIKTRGQQVTLSCSPISGHRSVSWYQQTPGQGLQFLFEYFSETQRNKGNFPGRFSGRQFSNSRSEMNVSTLELGDSALYLCASSRSGDRDQPQHFGDGTRLSIL.

V and J are TRBV5-4 and TRBJ2-7; TRBD1 matches at 9 bases. CDR1 and CDR2 from the germline V gene are SGHNT and YYREEE (reference sequence). With 4 bases clipped from V and 2 bases from J, the junction kept 4 bases outside the gene matches. This CDR3 has 14 residues. Here the CDR3 DNA reads TGTGCCAGCAGCCCCGGGACAGGGACCTACGAGCAGTACTTC. Translating gives CASSPGTGTYEQYF.

This clone was picked up a small number of times. This chain uses TRBV30 with TRBJ1-3, with D unresolved. V lost 1 base and J 0 bases, leaving 7 bases between the germline ends. This CDR3 spans 14 amino acids. Germline V CDR1 and CDR2: GTSNPN, SVGIG (reference sequence). CDR3 coding DNA: TGTGCCTGGAGTGACAAGAGCTCTGGAAACACCATATATTTT. Its translation: CAWSDKSSGNTIYF. Complete variable domain (other parts from reference TRBV30 and TRBJ1-3): SQTIHQWPATLVQPVGSPLSLECTVEGTSNPNLYWYRQAAGRGLQLLFYSVGIGQISSEVPQNLSASRPQDRQFILSSKKLLLSDSGFYLCAWSDKSSGNTIYFGEGSWLTVV.

This clone was seen a handful of times. J is TRBJ1-5 and V is TRBV19, with D tentatively TRBD1 (5 bases). Germline loops: CDR1 LNHDA, CDR2 SQIVND (reference sequence). V shed 7 bases and J shed 5 bases, with 18 bases lying between them. The CDR3 totals 15 residues. The DNA of the CDR3 is TGTGCCAGTACCTATAGTTCAGGGCTAGATCAGCCCCAGCATTTT. It encodes CASTYSSGLDQPQHF.

This clone was counted many times. This rearrangement joins TRBV19 to TRBJ2-1; the match to TRBD2 covers 13 bases. J lost 0 bases, V lost 3 bases, and 8 bases had no gene match. There are 19 residues in the CDR3. The germline gives CDR1 LNHDA, CDR2 SQIVND (reference sequence). The CDR3 DNA reads as TGTGCCAGTAGTATGAGACTAGCGGGGGGCCTGAGCTCCTACAATGAGCAGTTCTTC. Residues: CASSMRLAGGLSSYNEQFF.